The 31 T cell receptor beta chains below come from one sample, sequenced in a study of cytomegalovirus exposure and HLA in healthy donors. In the PCR, 60 Vbeta and 13 Jbeta primers were used. The protocol was immunoSEQ multiplex PCR, while the TCRdb copy is restricted to in-frame clones and leaves out a portion. The data hold roughly 110,000 clones, with about 80% observed a single time. Sequenced sample: PBMCs. The source is a young woman in good health and CMV-seropositive.

V and J are TRBV19 and TRBJ1-1; TRBD1 matches at 7 bases. Germline-derived CDR1 and CDR2 are LNHDA and SQIVND (reference sequence). V gave up 5 bases and J gave up 2 bases; unmatched junction bases: 8. This CDR3 is 15 amino acids long. CDR3 region: CASSSRGQPNTEAFF. In nucleotides, the CDR3 is TGTGCCAGTAGTTCGAGGGGGCAGCCCAACACTGAAGCTTTCTTT.

V and J are TRBV28 and TRBJ2-3, with 7 bases that match TRBD2. This CDR3 has 16 residues. Per germline, CDR1 MDHEN and CDR2 SYDVKM. The V and J ends lost 2 bases and 5 bases, in that order; junction bases with no gene match: 10. The CDR3, as DNA: TGTGCCAGCAGTTTAAGTGGCGCGGGAGCAAAAGATACGCAGTATTTT. Translated: CASSLSGAGAKDTQYF. The full variable domain, completed using reference TRBV28 and TRBJ2-3, is DVKVTQSSRYLVKRTGEKVFLECVQDMDHENMFWYRQDPGLGLRLIYFSYDVKMKEKGDIPEGYSVSREKKERFSLILESASTNQTSMYLCASSLSGAGAKDTQYFGPGTRLTVL.

This sequence joins TRBV6-5 and TRBJ2-5; D call uncertain. The J call may be mistaken, given a closer DNA end match to TRBJ2-7. The CDR3 totals 15 residues. The germline gives CDR1 MNHEY, CDR2 SVGAGI. The CDR3 sequence is CASSYSAVEPYEQYF. The CDR3 DNA is TGTGCCAGCAGTTACTCGGCGGTCGAACCCTACGAGCAGTACTTC.

CDR3 coding DNA: TGTGCCAGCAGCGTAGGGACAGTGGGCGACGAGCAGTACTTC. The encoded protein is CASSVGTVGDEQYF. The chain combines TRBV9 with TRBJ2-5; tentative D call: TRBD1 (6 bases). The J call could be wrong; TRBJ2-7 is a better fit for the DNA end. The CDR3 covers 14 residues. Germline V gene sequence: CDR1 SGDLS, CDR2 YYNGEE.

The rearrangement uses TRBV7-3 and TRBJ2-1; D is ambiguous. Trimming pared 5 bases from V and 0 bases from J, leaving 14 bases between. Germline CDR1 and CDR2: SGHTA and FQGTGA. The CDR3 spans 16 residues. The CDR3 is CASSDMIRSSYNEQFF. The DNA for the CDR3 is TGTGCCAGCAGCGATATGATCCGGAGCTCCTACAATGAGCAGTTCTTC.

CDR3 DNA: TGCGCCAGCAGCCCATTAGCGGAATCCAATGAGCAGTTCTTC. It codes for CASSPLAESNEQFF. The gene calls are TRBV5-1 and TRBJ2-1; TRBD2 is a possible D gene (6 bases). V lost 4 bases and J lost 6, with 14 bases in between. Germline CDR1 reads SGHRS; CDR2 reads YFSETQ. The CDR3 extends over 14 amino acids. Supplemented by reference TRBV5-1 and TRBJ2-1, the full variable domain reads KAGVTQTPRYLIKTRGQQVTLSCSPISGHRSVSWYQQTPGQGLQFLFEYFSETQRNKGNFPGRFSGRQFSNSRSEMNVSTLELGDSALYLCASSPLAESNEQFFGPGTRLTVL.

This clone was detected a few times. The J gene is TRBJ2-2, the V gene TRBV10-3, with TRBD2 matching over 8 bases. The trim removed 2 bases at V and 4 bases at J, leaving 12 bases unmatched. The CDR3 has 18 amino acids. Germline-derived CDR1 and CDR2 are ENHRY and SYGVKD. The CDR3 loop is CAISEPNSRGGGTGELFF. The CDR3 DNA sequence: TGTGCCATCAGTGAGCCGAATTCACGGGGGGGTGGCACCGGGGAGCTGTTTTTT.

This clone showed up just once. Mismatch with germline at one junction end may stem from a read error. The CDR3 is CASRLAPGSSYEQYF. The CDR3 nucleotides read TGTGCCAGCAGGTTAGCGCCCGGGAGCTCCTACGAGCAGTACTTC. The chain is built from TRBV7-6 and TRBJ2-7, with D possibly being TRBD2 (6 bases). CDR3 length: 15 amino acids. CDR1 and CDR2 from the germline V gene are SGHVS and FNYEAQ.

In the case of this clone: One end of the junction varies from germline; a read error may be responsible. The V call is TRBV7-7, the J call TRBJ2-7; the D is unclear. Germline V lookup: CDR1 SSHAT, CDR2 FNYEAQ (reference sequence). The CDR3 length is 13 residues. CDR3 DNA sequence: TGTGCTAGCAGCTTAGGCATAGAGTACGAGCAGTACTTC. Its translation is CASSLGIEYEQYF.

The chain couples TRBV12-5 to TRBJ2-3; the match to TRBD2 covers 7 bases. This CDR3 spans 13 amino acids. V was clipped by 7 bases and J by 5 bases; unmatched bases: 6. Germline V gene data show CDR1 as LGHNT and CDR2 as FRNRAP. The CDR3 sequence is CASARREKDTQYF. The CDR3 bases are TGTGCTAGTGCACGGCGGGAGAAAGATACGCAGTATTTT.

The J gene is TRBJ2-3, the V gene TRBV6-1; 11 positions match TRBD2. The CDR3 totals 18 residues. Unmatched junction bases numbered 8, after V lost 1 base and J lost 2 bases. Germline V lookup: CDR1 MNHNS, CDR2 SASEGT. CDR3: CASSEVRGLAVSTDTQYF. The CDR3 DNA reads TGTGCCAGCAGTGAAGTGAGGGGACTAGCGGTCTCCACAGATACGCAGTATTTT.

V is TRBV6-1 and J is TRBJ1-1, with unresolved D. V was cut by 2 bases and J by 0 bases, with 10 bases left in between. From germline, CDR1 is MNHNS and CDR2 SASEGT. The length of the CDR3 is 15 residues. Written as DNA, the CDR3 is TGTGCCAGCAGTGAATTGAGGGAAATGAACACTGAAGCTTTCTTT. As protein: CASSELREMNTEAFF.

For this clone: The same CDR3 arises from other DNA sequences in this sample as well. The rearrangement uses TRBV14 and TRBJ2-1, with 7 bases matching TRBD2. Germline CDR1 reads SGHDN; CDR2 reads FVKESK. With V trimmed by 1 base and J by 10 bases, 1 base remained unmatched. The CDR3 is 12 residues long. CDR3 sequence (DNA): TGTGCCAGCAGCCAAGGGCGGGGGGAGCAGTTCTTC. Its protein product is CASSQGRGEQFF.

The chain carries TRBV5-8 and TRBJ1-2, with D tentatively TRBD1 (6 bases). V lost 5 bases, J lost 4 bases, and 12 bases lay in between. Germline V lookup: CDR1 SGHTS, CDR2 YDEGEE. The CDR3 extends over 13 amino acids. The CDR3 sequence is CASRRTAPYGYTF. The DNA of the CDR3 is TGTGCCAGCAGACGGACAGCCCCCTATGGCTACACCTTC. Full variable domain (rest looked up from reference TRBV5-8 and TRBJ1-2): EAGVTQSPTHLIKTRGQQATLRCSPISGHTSVYWYQQALGLGLQFLLWYDEGEERNRGNFPPRFSGRQFPNYSSELNVNALELEDSALYLCASRRTAPYGYTFGSGTRLTVV.

This clone appeared a single time. V is TRBV5-1 and J is TRBJ2-7, with 11 bases fitting TRBD2. This CDR3 is built from 14 residues. The V segment lost 4 bases and the J segment 1 base; nucleotides outside the gene matches: 1. Germline values: CDR1 SGHRS, CDR2 YFSETQ. In DNA, the CDR3 is TGCGCCAGCAGCCGGACTAGCGGGTCCTACGAGCAGTACTTC. Amino acid sequence: CASSRTSGSYEQYF.

CDR3 region: CASSAATEAFF. Written as DNA, the CDR3 is TGTGCCAGTAGTGCGGCCACTGAAGCTTTCTTT. The V gene is TRBV19, the J gene TRBJ1-1; no definite D call. V lost 5 bases, J lost 4 bases, and 5 bases lay in between. Germline V gene lookup returns CDR1 LNHDA and CDR2 SQIVND (reference sequence). There are 11 residues in the CDR3.

This clone was picked up a small number of times. V usage is TRBV7-8 and J usage is TRBJ1-2; tentative D call: TRBD1 (5 bases). Per germline, CDR1 SGHVS and CDR2 FQNEAQ. The V end was cut by 3 bases, the J end by 3 bases, with 14 bases between. The CDR3 contains 15 residues. The CDR3 region has the DNA TGTGCCAGCAGCTTGGTCGCAGGGCTCGACTATGGCTACACCTTC. Amino acids: CASSLVAGLDYGYTF. Full variable domain (remainder filled in from reference TRBV7-8 and TRBJ1-2): GAGVSQSPRYKVAKRGQDVALRCDPISGHVSLFWYQQALGQGPEFLTYFQNEAQLDKSGLPSDRFFAERPEGSVSTLKIQRTQQEDSAVYLCASSLVAGLDYGYTFGSGTRLTVV.

This chain uses TRBV11-2 with TRBJ2-2; possible D gene TRBD2, 7 bases. Germline V gene data show CDR1 as SGHAT and CDR2 as FQNNGV. Trimming took 5 bases from V and 0 from J, leaving 16 bases between them. The CDR3 runs to 17 residues. DNA for the CDR3: TGTGCCAGCAGCAAGGGGAGGGGGAGCACGAACACCGGGGAGCTGTTTTTT. This translates into CASSKGRGSTNTGELFF.

This chain links TRBV6-5 with TRBJ1-5, with 12 bases lining up with TRBD1. CDR1 is MNHEY, CDR2 SVGAGI, per germline. This CDR3 region has 14 residues. J gave up 11 bases and V 5 bases, and 7 bases lay outside the gene matches. CDR3 DNA: TGTGCCAGCAGTGGTCCCGGGACAGGGGGCGCCCAGCATTTT. This codes for CASSGPGTGGAQHF.

V and J are TRBV11-3 and TRBJ1-1; D not certain. The V end was cut by 5 bases, the J end by 8 bases, with 12 bases between. The germline CDR1 and CDR2 sequences are SGHNT and YENEEA. This CDR3 spans 12 amino acids. CDR3 coding DNA: TGTGCCAGCAGCGTGGGAGGGTCAGAAGCTTTCTTT. This encodes CASSVGGSEAFF.

For this clone: The same CDR3 also results from other DNA sequences found in this sample. This rearrangement joins TRBV7-8 to TRBJ2-5, with D tentatively TRBD1 (6 bases). Trimming stripped 3 bases from V and 5 bases from J, with 10 bases between. The CDR3 totals 13 residues. Germline V lookup: CDR1 SGHVS, CDR2 FQNEAQ. The CDR3 protein is CASSFGTRETQYF. DNA for the CDR3: TGTGCCAGCAGCTTCGGGACAAGGGAGACCCAGTACTTC.

The chain combines TRBV19 with TRBJ2-1; TRBD1 matches 7 bases. The CDR3 has 13 residues. J lost 5 bases, V lost 5 bases, and 3 bases had no gene match. Germline V lookup: CDR1 LNHDA, CDR2 SQIVND (reference sequence). CDR3 region: CASSLTGDNEQFF. CDR3 DNA sequence: TGTGCCAGTAGTCTAACAGGGGACAATGAGCAGTTCTTC.

The chain recombines TRBV6-5 with TRBJ2-5; weak D call: TRBD2 (5 bases). The CDR3 consists of 14 residues. Trimming removed 6 bases at V and 3 bases at J, with 14 bases between. Germline V lookup: CDR1 MNHEY, CDR2 SVGAGI. CDR3 nucleotides: TGTGCCAGCAGGCCCTCGGGGTGGGAAGAGACCCAGTACTTC. This gives the protein CASRPSGWEETQYF.

The rearrangement joins TRBV6-1 to TRBJ2-5; unclear D gene. The CDR3 has 14 residues. Trimming took off 6 bases at V and 11 bases at J, with 22 bases between the two ends. Germline loops: CDR1 MNHNS, CDR2 SASEGT. The CDR3, as DNA: TGTGCCAGCAGGGCGGTGTTCCCCCCTCGAGAGCAGTACTTC. Translating it yields CASRAVFPPREQYF.

The chain combines TRBV5-6 with TRBJ1-6; no reliable D call. V lost 2 bases, J lost 7 bases, and 16 bases lay in between. The CDR3 length is 16 residues. CDR1 SGHDT and CDR2 YYEEEE come from the germline V gene. CDR3 DNA: TGTGCCAGCAGCTTAGTGGTGACTGGCACCAATTCACCCCTCCACTTT. Encoded protein: CASSLVVTGTNSPLHF.

This clone appeared a few times. The chain carries TRBV10-2 and TRBJ2-1; 7 bases are a match to TRBD1. The CDR3 totals 13 residues. The germline gives CDR1 WSHSY, CDR2 SAAADI. Trimming took 8 bases from V and 5 from J; bases not matched to a gene: 6. CDR3 amino acids: CASPQGSNNEQFF. The CDR3 DNA reads as TGCGCCAGCCCACAGGGGAGCAACAATGAGCAGTTCTTC.

The J gene is TRBJ2-1, the V gene TRBV7-2; no firm D call. The CDR3 is 17 amino acids. With 4 bases removed from V and 0 bases from J, the gap between germline ends came to 16 bases. Germline lookup yields CDR1 SGHTA and CDR2 FQGNSA. CDR3 residues: CASSSLTGISSYNEQFF. The CDR3 bases are TGTGCCAGCAGCTCCCTGACTGGAATTAGCTCCTACAATGAGCAGTTCTTC.

This rearrangement joins TRBV5-1 to TRBJ1-2; D gene ambiguous. The CDR3 is 13 residues long. V was shortened by 0 bases and J by 4 bases, with 7 bases between the two germline ends. From germline, CDR1 is SGHRS and CDR2 YFSETQ. CDR3 region: CASSLDSFYGYTF. CDR3 sequence (DNA): TGCGCCAGCAGCTTGGACAGCTTCTATGGCTACACCTTC. The full variable domain, rest sourced from reference TRBV5-1 and TRBJ1-2, is KAGVTQTPRYLIKTRGQQVTLSCSPISGHRSVSWYQQTPGQGLQFLFEYFSETQRNKGNFPGRFSGRQFSNSRSEMNVSTLELGDSALYLCASSLDSFYGYTFGSGTRLTVV.

This rearrangement joins TRBV5-6 to TRBJ2-5, with 10 bases fitting TRBD2. The ends lost 5 bases at V and 2 bases at J; junction bases unmatched: 6. Germline CDR1 SGHDT, CDR2 YYEEEE. The CDR3 has 15 amino acids. The CDR3 reads CASSASGSLQETQYF. CDR3 sequence (DNA): TGTGCCAGCAGTGCTAGCGGGAGTTTACAAGAGACCCAGTACTTC.

The chain employs TRBV9 and TRBJ2-1; 7 positions agree with TRBD2. The CDR3 length is 16 residues. The J segment lost 1 base and the V segment lost 3 bases, leaving 7 bases of the junction unmatched. Per the germline V gene, CDR1 is SGDLS and CDR2 is YYNGEE. CDR3 sequence (DNA): TGTGCCAGCAGCGCCCCTAGCGGACGATCCTACAATGAGCAGTTCTTC. Protein product: CASSAPSGRSYNEQFF.

The chain is built from TRBV7-6 and TRBJ2-2, with D possibly TRBD2 on 5 matching bases. CDR1 and CDR2 (germline): SGHVS, FNYEAQ. Between the trimmed V and J ends, which lost 5 bases and 8 bases, there was a span of 12 bases. This CDR3 has 13 amino acids. Here the CDR3 DNA reads TGTGCCAGCAGCCCCGGGGAAGGAGGGGAGCTGTTTTTT. The encoded protein is CASSPGEGGELFF.